The sequence of this TCR beta chain was determined in a study of cytomegalovirus exposure and HLA in healthy donors. Vbeta (60) and Jbeta (13) primers were used in the PCR. The protocol was immunoSEQ multiplex PCR, while the TCRdb copy is restricted to in-frame clones and leaves out a portion. The repertoire includes about 140,000 clones, over 75% of them detected once, and about 4.3% sits in the top ten. V lost 2 bases, J lost 1 base, and 9 bases lay in between. Germline V CDR1 and CDR2: MNHEY, SVGAGI. The CDR3 runs 15 residues. Those who donated were healthy bone marrow donors. The V and J genes are TRBV6-5 and TRBJ2-1; no reliable D call. The sample comprised PBMCs. The TCR was taken from a man aged 25-40 years in good health. The CDR3 loop reads CASSYELRSYNEQFF. In DNA form, the CDR3 reads TGTGCCAGCAGTTACGAGCTTAGATCCTACAATGAGCAGTTCTTC.